One sample yielded the 10 T cell receptor beta chains listed below, sequenced in a study of T-cell reconstitution after alpha-beta-depleted transplantation in children. Preparation of the TCRbeta library was carried out with unique molecular identifiers. TCRdb reprocessed the PCR reads via MiXCR and lists one record per CDR3 protein. In the table there are approximately 980,000 distinct CDR3 sequences, roughly 29% of which are singletons. The sample here was PBMCs, mostly from graft donor cells, taken 360 days after TCRalphabeta/CD19-depleted stem cell transplant. These receptors were collected from a boy younger than two who had a stem cell transplant for SCID, so the T cells may come from the graft donor.

V gene TRBV6-5 combines with J gene TRBJ2-5, with D tentatively TRBD1 or TRBD2 (6 bases each). CDR3 length equals 16 residues. V lost 3 bases to trimming and J lost 0 bases, with 14 bases between them. Germline V gene lookup returns CDR1 MNHEY and CDR2 SVGAGI. The CDR3 nucleotides read TGTGCCAGCAGTTATAGGGGGGCGCGGGACCAAGAGACCCAGTACTTC. Amino acid sequence: CASSYRGARDQETQYF.

The chain links TRBV19 to TRBJ1-1; no clear D. There are 14 residues in the CDR3. Trimming pared 6 bases from V and 3 bases from J, leaving 14 bases between. Germline-derived CDR1 and CDR2 are LNHDA and SQIVND (reference sequence). CDR3 sequence: CASSLGMGYTEAFF. CDR3 coding DNA: TGTGCCAGTAGCCTAGGGATGGGGTACACTGAAGCTTTCTTT.

The chain combines TRBV6-1 with TRBJ2-3, with TRBD1 as a possible D gene (5 bases). The CDR3 spans 14 residues. The V end lost 8 bases, the J end lost 7 bases, and 19 bases lay between the germline ends. The germline CDR1 and CDR2 sequences are MNHNS and SASEGT. For the CDR3, the DNA is TGTGCCAGCGGTGGTATGACGCGGACAAATACGCAGTATTTT. It yields the protein CASGGMTRTNTQYF.

This clonotype showed up just a few times. The V gene is TRBV4-1, the J gene TRBJ2-1; D remains ambiguous. Trimming took 4 bases from V and 0 from J, leaving 13 bases between them. This CDR3 is 16 amino acids long. The V gene's germline CDR1 is MGHRA and CDR2 YSYEKL. DNA for the CDR3: TGCGCCAGCAGCCGGATTGGACGTAGCTCCTACAATGAGCAGTTCTTC. Its protein product is CASSRIGRSSYNEQFF.

The chain employs TRBV28 and TRBJ1-3; the D is unclear. This CDR3 has 14 amino acids. Germline-derived CDR1 and CDR2 are MDHEN and SYDVKM. The ends were cut back, 8 bases at V and 4 bases at J, with 15 bases in the middle. CDR3 nucleotide sequence: TGTGCCAGCGGACGGCTGGCAGCCGGAAACACCATATATTTT. Its translation: CASGRLAAGNTIYF. The entire variable domain, with the rest obtained from reference TRBV28 and TRBJ1-3, is as follows: DVKVTQSSRYLVKRTGEKVFLECVQDMDHENMFWYRQDPGLGLRLIYFSYDVKMKEKGDIPEGYSVSREKKERFSLILESASTNQTSMYLCASGRLAAGNTIYFGEGSWLTVV.

There are a few counts of this clonotype. V is TRBV18 and J is TRBJ1-1; D is perhaps TRBD1 (6 bases). Germline assignment: CDR1 KGHSH and CDR2 LQKENI. The CDR3 runs to 16 residues. Trimming pared 1 base from V and 0 bases from J, leaving 12 bases between. CDR3 residues: CASSPLAGAMNTEAFF. CDR3 nucleotides: TGTGCCAGCTCACCACTAGCGGGGGCAATGAACACTGAAGCTTTCTTT.

The V call is TRBV5-1, the J call TRBJ2-3; no clear D. The CDR3 spans 16 residues. Germline V lookup: CDR1 SGHRS, CDR2 YFSETQ. Deletions cut 2 bases from V and 4 bases from J, with 17 bases between. The chain's CDR3 is CASSLLTVVLPDTQYF. CDR3 bases: TGCGCCAGCAGCTTATTAACAGTCGTTCTCCCAGATACGCAGTATTTT.

This sequence joins TRBV6-4 and TRBJ2-1, with 9 bases lining up with TRBD1. The CDR3 extends over 12 amino acids. CDR1 is MRHNA, CDR2 SNTAGT, per germline. The J segment lost 12 bases and the V segment lost 2 bases, leaving 2 bases of the junction unmatched. Here the CDR3 reads CASSDLGQGQFF. The CDR3 DNA reads as TGTGCCAGCAGTGACCTGGGACAGGGGCAGTTCTTC.

This clonotype was seen a few times. The chain couples TRBV6-1 to TRBJ2-4, with TRBD2 matching 9 bases. The CDR3 sequence is 17 residues long. V was clipped by 8 bases and J by 0 bases; unmatched bases: 11. CDR1 and CDR2 from the germline V gene are MNHNS and SASEGT. CDR3 loop: CASLRGGDPLAKNIQYF. Here the CDR3 DNA reads TGTGCCAGCCTTCGCGGGGGGGACCCCCTAGCCAAAAACATTCAGTACTTC.

V gene TRBV15 combines with J gene TRBJ2-3; 7 nucleotides match TRBD1. Germline V gene sequence: CDR1 LNHNV, CDR2 YYDKDF (reference sequence). The CDR3 is made up of 12 amino acids. Trimming cost V 4 bases and J 9 bases; bases outside gene matches: 4. CDR3 DNA: TGTGCCACCAGCATCGACAGGGTAACGCAGTATTTT. As protein: CATSIDRVTQYF. Drawing the rest from reference TRBV15 and TRBJ2-3, the complete variable domain is DAMVIQNPRYQVTQFGKPVTLSCSQTLNHNVMYWYQQKSSQAPKLLFHYYDKDFNNEADTPDNFQSRRPNTSFCFLDIRSPGLGDTAMYLCATSIDRVTQYFGPGTRLTVL.